These 7 T cell receptor beta chains share one sample of origin, sequenced in a study of blood T cell repertoires in COVID-19 (dated by TCRdb to the early 2020s). The library relied on the immunoSEQ multiplex PCR assay. TCRdb re-hosts the immuneACCESS table, in-frame sequences only. Its copies lack some clones; in the studies checked, an unresolved V gene accounts for under half of them, and the cause for the rest is not known. This sample lists roughly 64,000 clones; around two thirds were detected once. Around half of the sample is taken by the ten largest. The sample taken for sequencing was PBMCs or T cells enriched from blood (not recorded which). The receptor set was obtained from a woman aged 60-70 years who had been exposed to COVID-19.

V gene TRBV7-6 combines with J gene TRBJ2-5; maybe TRBD2 (6 bases). The CDR3 runs to 15 residues. CDR1 is SGHVS, CDR2 FNYEAQ, per germline. V lost 4 bases and J lost 5, with 17 bases in between. CDR3 protein: CASSSAGSEGETQYF. CDR3 DNA: TGTGCCAGCAGCTCGGCGGGGAGCGAGGGGGAGACCCAGTACTTC.

The CDR3 DNA reads as TGTGCCAGCAGCTTTTATAGGGAGCAGACCCAGTACTTC. Its translation is CASSFYREQTQYF. This chain joins TRBV7-9 and TRBJ2-5; TRBD2 is a possible D gene (5 bases). Trimming took off 3 bases at V and 6 bases at J, with 11 bases between the two ends. The CDR3 is 13 residues long. CDR1 and CDR2 from the germline V gene are SEHNR and FQNEAQ (reference sequence).

The chain carries TRBV28 and TRBJ1-1; tentative D call: TRBD1 (6 bases). V dropped 3 bases and J dropped 4 bases, with 18 bases sitting between them. Germline V gives CDR1 MDHEN, CDR2 SYDVKM. This CDR3 is 16 amino acids long. The CDR3 is CASSLGAGVGGTEAFF. The CDR3 coding sequence is TGTGCCAGCAGTTTGGGGGCAGGGGTTGGTGGCACTGAAGCTTTCTTT.

The rearrangement links TRBV15 to TRBJ1-2; TRBD1 aligns across 7 bases. The junction had 8 bases not matched to a gene; V was cut back by 3 bases and J by 4 bases. Looked up from germline, CDR1 is LNHNV and CDR2 is YYDKDF (reference sequence). CDR3 size: 15 residues. As DNA, the CDR3 is TGTGCCACCAGCAGTCCGGGACAGTCTTTCTATGGCTACACCTTC. Residues: CATSSPGQSFYGYTF.

The chain has TRBV29-1 and TRBJ2-6, with D maybe TRBD2 (5 bases). The CDR3 is made up of 14 amino acids. V lost 5 bases and J 0 bases, leaving 8 bases between the germline ends. The germline V gene has CDR1 SQVTM and CDR2 ANQGSEA. The CDR3: CSVREGSGANVLTF. CDR3 nucleotides: TGCAGCGTTCGCGAGGGCTCTGGGGCCAACGTCCTGACTTTC.

This rearrangement joins TRBV19 to TRBJ2-6, with 7 bases fitting TRBD1. Germline-derived CDR1 and CDR2 are LNHDA and SQIVND (reference sequence). V lost 6 bases to trimming and J lost 2 bases; unmatched junction nucleotides: 4. This CDR3 comprises 15 residues. CDR3 in DNA: TGTGCCAGTAGAAAACAGGGGCCTGGGGCCAACGTCCTGACTTTC. This gives the protein CASRKQGPGANVLTF.

The J gene is TRBJ1-2, the V gene TRBV6-5; D gene unclear. CDR3 length: 12 residues. Looked up from germline, CDR1 is MNHEY and CDR2 is SVGAGI. Trimming removed 6 bases from V and 7 bases from J, with 12 bases in between. The CDR3 loop reads CASRTKLGGYTF. The CDR3 bases are TGTGCCAGCAGGACTAAGCTGGGTGGCTACACCTTC.